The sequence of this T cell receptor beta chain was determined in a study of spatial heterogeneity in lung cancer. Study-wide findings and caveats: Counts that tracked tumor mutation counts were those of expanded intratumoral alpha and beta TCRs.

One entry per CDR3 protein, called by TCRdb with MiXCR from the 5' RACE reads. Of thousands of distinct CDR3 sequences in the sample, 11% were seen once. Regarding this clonotype: Antigen: not known.

Sample time point: sample taken at primary tumor resection. Samples were obtained from more than 70 donors, all untreated early-stage non-small cell lung cancer patients. V was clipped by 6 bases and J by 9 bases; unmatched bases: 6. Germline V gene sequence: CDR1 KGHDR, CDR2 SFDVKD. The length of the CDR3 is 13 residues. The rearrangement joins TRBV24-1 to TRBJ1-1, with TRBD1 identical over 10 bases. This TCR came from a male donor with early-stage non-small cell lung cancer. Specimen: lung tumor tissue, collected at surgery. The CDR3: CATSPGQGLKAFF. In DNA form, the CDR3 reads TGTGCCACCAGTCCGGGACAGGGGCTTAAAGCTTTCTTT.